These 30 T cell receptor beta chains share one sample of origin, sequenced in a study of tissue T cells after allogeneic stem cell transplantation. Generated by immunoSEQ multiplex PCR, the TCRdb table keeps only in-frame clones and is missing some. In the table there are 900 to 1,300 clones, under 60% of which are singletons. Described time point: mouse harvest day 7 after allogeneic transplant. The graft held 10^6 splenic CD5+ T cells and 10^7 T-cell-depleted bone marrow cells. Sequencing input: liver tissue. These receptors originate from a female BALB/c mouse given C57BL/6 T cells with graft-versus-host disease after an allogeneic hematopoietic cell transplant.

Regarding this clone: Germline and genes: mouse. The sequenced fragment ends 1 residue before the CDR3 boundary, so the rest is inferred from the germline J gene. The chain couples TRBV5 to TRBJ1-1; D is possibly TRBD1 (5 bases). Germline loops: CDR1 LGHNA, CDR2 YNLKQL (reference sequence). This CDR3 comprises 14 residues. Trimming removed 1 base at V and 1 base at J, with 7 bases between. The CDR3 DNA, read in part, is TGTGCCAGCAGCCAAGTGCAGGGGAACACAGAAGTCTTC. Translating it yields CASSQVQGNTEVF. The full CDR3 reads CASSQVQGNTEVFF.

This clone has a handful of counts. Gene labels here are mouse ones. The read ends 1 residue early relative to the CDR3; the germline J gene fills the gap. The V and J genes are TRBV31 and TRBJ2-7; 9 positions agree with TRBD2. V trimming: 0 bases; J trimming: 2 bases; junction bases outside the gene matches: 2. Per the germline V gene, CDR1 is GKSSPN and CDR2 is SITVG. This CDR3 comprises 14 residues. CDR3 protein: CAWSLGGATYEQYF. Partial CDR3 DNA: TGTGCCTGGAGTCTTGGGGGGGCCACCTATGAACAGTAC.

Concerning this clone itself: Here the gene names and germline are mouse. The sequence runs out 1 residue before the end of the CDR3; the remainder is reconstructed from the germline J gene. The J gene is TRBJ2-5, the V gene TRBV26; 7 bases align to TRBD2. This CDR3 contains 14 residues. V was pared by 4 bases and J by 2 bases, with 3 bases of the junction left unmatched. Germline assignment: CDR1 KGHPV and CDR2 FQNQEV (reference sequence). The CDR3 spells CASSPLGPQDTQYF. The part of the CDR3 DNA that was read is TGTGCCAGCAGTCCACTGGGGCCCCAAGACACCCAGTAC.

On this clone: Gene names are the mouse ones. The CDR3 goes on 1 residue after the read ends, and that part is filled in from the germline J gene. V usage is TRBV15 and J usage is TRBJ2-3; the D gene could be TRBD1 or TRBD2 (6 bases each). There are 13 residues in the CDR3. The germline V gene encodes CDR1 SGHND and CDR2 FRSKSL. Trimming took 5 bases from V and 6 from J, leaving 12 bases between them. CDR3 DNA (partial): TGTGCCAGCAGTCTCCGCGGGGGCGAAACGCTGTAT. This codes for CASSLRGGETLY. The complete CDR3 reads CASSLRGGETLYF.

Points on this clone: Here the gene names and germline are mouse. The CDR3 end lies 1 residue beyond the end of the read and is filled in from the germline J gene. The chain uses TRBV13-2 and TRBJ2-5; TRBD2 matches 9 bases. Germline values: CDR1 NNHNN, CDR2 SYGAGS (reference sequence). The CDR3 has 14 amino acids. V lost 2 bases and J lost 4; bases outside the gene matches: 2. The DNA read from the CDR3 is TGTGCCAGCGGTGAGAGACTGGGGGAAGACACCCAGTAC. Protein: CASGERLGEDTQY. The CDR3 in full is CASGERLGEDTQYF.

A note on this clone: The gene symbols are mouse symbols. The read finishes 1 residue shy of the CDR3 end, and the germline J gene is used to complete it. The chain links TRBV26 to TRBJ1-3; no clear D. Germline lookup yields CDR1 KGHPV and CDR2 FQNQEV (reference sequence). Trimming stripped 0 bases from V and 0 bases from J, with 6 bases between. The CDR3 length is 15 residues. Partial CDR3 DNA: TGTGCCAGCAGTCTGTCGGGTCATTCTGGAAATACGCTCTAT. Translation: CASSLSGHSGNTLY. The complete CDR3 reads CASSLSGHSGNTLYF.

For this clone: The gene names here belong to mouse. The CDR3 is cut off 1 residue early in the read; its end comes from the germline J gene. The rearrangement uses TRBV13-2 and TRBJ1-3; 10 nucleotides line up with TRBD1. V was clipped by 5 bases and J by 4 bases; unmatched bases: 6. Germline V gene data show CDR1 as NNHNN and CDR2 as SYGAGS (reference sequence). This CDR3 spans 15 amino acids. CDR3 sequence reads: CASGYRDRGGNTLYF. Incomplete CDR3 DNA: TGTGCCAGCGGGTACCGGGACAGGGGAGGAAATACGCTCTAT.

Regarding this clone: Gene names are the mouse ones. The read falls 1 residue short of the CDR3 end, and the missing part is taken from the germline J gene. V gene TRBV19 combines with J gene TRBJ1-1; 9 nucleotides align to TRBD1. Trimming removed 4 bases from V and 4 bases from J; junction bases left unmatched: 2. The CDR3 spans 13 residues. Germline-derived CDR1 and CDR2 are FNHDT and SITEND (reference sequence). Partial CDR3 DNA: TGTGCCAGCAGTCGGGACAGGGTCACAGAAGTCTTC. Amino acids: CASSRDRVTEVF. The CDR3 as a whole reads CASSRDRVTEVFF.

Turning to this clone: The gene names here belong to mouse. The sequence runs out 1 residue before the end of the CDR3; the remainder is reconstructed from the germline J gene. The rearrangement links TRBV23 to TRBJ1-1; TRBD1, the table's D call, lacks a check against the DNA. The germline V gene encodes CDR1 KGHTA and CDR2 FQNQQP. The CDR3 sequence is 13 residues long. The CDR3 reads CSSSQGTPTEVFF. Incomplete CDR3 DNA: TGCTCCAGCAGTCAAGGGACACCCACAGAAGTCTTC.

In this sample, this clone turned up a few times. All gene names here are mouse names. The sequence runs out 1 residue before the end of the CDR3; the remainder is reconstructed from the germline J gene. This chain links TRBV16 with TRBJ2-7; D gene uncertain. The CDR3 has 13 residues. The germline V and J ends were trimmed by 1 base and 6 bases, with 10 bases remaining between them. Germline lookup yields CDR1 SGHSA and CDR2 FRNQAP. The sequenced part of the CDR3 DNA is TGTGCAAGCAGCTTAGTTCCGGGGTCTGAACAGTAC. Translated, it gives CASSLVPGSEQY. The full CDR3 protein is CASSLVPGSEQYF.

Comments on this clone: Gene names and germline match the mouse. Coverage ceases 1 residue before the CDR3 finishes, and the germline J gene fills in the end. The rearrangement uses TRBV13-2 and TRBJ2-3; 13 positions match TRBD2. Losses at the gene ends were 5 bases for V and 5 bases for J; bases not matched to a gene: 5. CDR3 length equals 15 residues. Germline loops: CDR1 NNHNN, CDR2 SYGAGS (reference sequence). CDR3 amino acids: CASGDWGGAGETLYF. CDR3 DNA (partial): TGTGCCAGCGGGGACTGGGGGGGCGCAGGAGAAACGCTGTAT.

This clone was observed a few times. The genes are named according to mouse. The read ends 1 residue early relative to the CDR3; the germline J gene fills the gap. The rearrangement uses TRBV5 and TRBJ2-7; 12 nucleotides match TRBD1. The length of the CDR3 is 14 residues. The germline V gene encodes CDR1 LGHNA and CDR2 YNLKQL (reference sequence). The V and J ends lost 3 bases and 7 bases, in that order; junction bases with no gene match: 4. The CDR3 reads CASSQGQGAGEQYF. The CDR3 bases that were read are TGTGCCAGCAGCCAGGGACAGGGGGCAGGAGAACAGTAC.

Worth noting for this clone: Here the gene names and germline are mouse. The read comes to an end 1 residue before the CDR3 does, leaving the germline J gene to fill in the end. The V and J genes are TRBV26 and TRBJ1-1; 8 nucleotides line up with TRBD1. Germline CDR1 and CDR2: KGHPV and FQNQEV (reference sequence). The CDR3 has 13 amino acids. V dropped 6 bases and J dropped 3; count of bases not matched to a gene: 3. The CDR3 spells CASRQQGDTEVFF. CDR3 DNA, as far as it was read: TGTGCCAGCAGGCAACAGGGGGACACAGAAGTCTTC.

Details on this clone: All gene names here are mouse names. Read sequence stops 1 residue before the CDR3 end, and the germline J gene provides the missing end. The rearrangement joins TRBV12-1 to TRBJ2-5; no clear D gene. Germline CDR1 is SGHSN and CDR2 is HYEKVE. This CDR3 comprises 14 residues. The V end was cut by 0 bases, the J end by 1 base, with 7 bases between. This chain's CDR3 is CASSLERDQDTQYF. The CDR3 DNA, read in part, is TGTGCCAGCTCTCTCGAAAGGGACCAAGACACCCAGTAC.

A word on this clone: Gene names are the mouse ones. The CDR3 extends 1 residue past the end of the read, so its final part is completed from the germline J gene. The V and J genes are TRBV20 and TRBJ2-7; 7 nucleotides line up with TRBD2. This CDR3 is built from 14 residues. Trimming removed 0 bases from V and 1 base from J; junction bases left unmatched: 3. CDR1 and CDR2 from the germline V gene are GFQATS and STVNSAI. CDR3 bases read: TGTGGTGCTAGGGATCGGGGGGGTTCCTATGAACAGTAC. Its translation: CGARDRGGSYEQY. The CDR3 reads in full as CGARDRGGSYEQYF.

A word on this clone: The genes and germline here are from mouse. The read terminates 1 residue ahead of where the CDR3 ends, so the germline J gene completes it. The chain is built from TRBV23 and TRBJ1-1; the listed D gene, TRBD1, was not tested against the DNA. Germline V gives CDR1 KGHTA, CDR2 FQNQQP. This CDR3 is 15 amino acids long. CDR3 bases read: TGCTCCAGCACCCCGGGACAGGGGACCAACACAGAAGTCTTC. Its translation is CSSTPGQGTNTEVF. The full CDR3 protein is CSSTPGQGTNTEVFF.

This clone was found a few times. The germline and genes are mouse ones. Read coverage stops 1 residue before the CDR3 terminus; the germline J gene supplies the remainder. The genes are TRBV3 and TRBJ2-7; TRBD2 matches 11 bases. Trimming at V came to 3 bases and at J to 4 bases, leaving 2 bases not matched to a gene. The CDR3 spans 14 residues. The V gene's germline CDR1 is SNHLY and CDR2 FYNGKV (reference sequence). The CDR3 spells CASSFRDWGYEQYF. The sequenced part of the CDR3 DNA is TGTGCCAGCAGCTTCCGGGACTGGGGGTATGAACAGTAC.

About this clone: The gene names given are mouse names. The read stops 1 residue short of the end of the CDR3; the missing end is completed from the germline J gene. J is TRBJ2-7 and V is TRBV3; 10 bases agree with TRBD2. Germline V lookup: CDR1 SNHLY, CDR2 FYNGKV (reference sequence). V lost 1 base to trimming and J lost 4 bases; unmatched junction nucleotides: 4. CDR3 size: 15 residues. CDR3 DNA, as far as it was read: TGTGCCAGCAGCTTAGGAGGGACTGGGGTTTATGAACAGTAC. It is translated as CASSLGGTGVYEQY. The full CDR3 protein is CASSLGGTGVYEQYF.

This clone is large. The gene symbols are mouse symbols. From the germline J gene comes the end of the CDR3, since the read stops 1 residue before it. The chain uses TRBV5 and TRBJ2-7; D tentatively fits TRBD1 or TRBD2 (5 bases each). V gave up 0 bases and J gave up 3 bases, with 12 bases separating them. The CDR3 sequence is 15 residues long. The germline V gene encodes CDR1 LGHNA and CDR2 YNLKQL (reference sequence). CDR3 DNA, as far as it was read: TGTGCCAGCAGCCAAGATCGAGGGGCGGGCTATGAACAGTAC. Protein: CASSQDRGAGYEQY. The full CDR3 protein reads CASSQDRGAGYEQYF.

Concerning this clone itself: Any gene name here is a mouse gene name. The CDR3 end is not reached by the read, which stops 1 residue before it; the germline J gene fills it in. The chain joins TRBV31 to TRBJ2-1, with TRBD1 matching 9 bases. The V and J ends lost 5 bases and 1 base, in that order; junction bases with no gene match: 3. CDR1 is GKSSPN, CDR2 SITVG, per germline. The CDR3 loop spans 14 amino acids. The covered CDR3 bases are TGTGCCTGGGGACAGGGGAGAAACTATGCTGAGCAGTTC. It encodes CAWGQGRNYAEQF. The entire CDR3 protein is CAWGQGRNYAEQFF.

Turning to this clone: Mouse gene names and germline throughout. The read terminates 1 residue ahead of where the CDR3 ends, so the germline J gene completes it. The V call is TRBV26, the J call TRBJ2-2, with D possibly TRBD1 on 7 matching bases. Between the trimmed V and J ends, which lost 5 bases and 3 bases, there was a span of 13 bases. From germline, CDR1 is KGHPV and CDR2 FQNQEV (reference sequence). This CDR3 comprises 15 residues. The CDR3 loop is CASSRRGQDTGQLYF. Partial CDR3 DNA: TGTGCCAGCAGTAGGAGGGGGCAGGACACCGGGCAGCTCTAC.

About this clone: Gene names and germline match the mouse. The read gets to within 1 residue of the CDR3 end, and the germline J gene fills in the rest. J is TRBJ1-3 and V is TRBV12-1; D is unresolved. Trimming removed 4 bases from V and 0 bases from J, with 9 bases in between. Germline CDR1 and CDR2: SGHSN and HYEKVE. The CDR3 has 14 amino acids. This CDR3 reads CASSRENSGNTLYF. The covered CDR3 bases are TGTGCCAGCTCCAGAGAAAATTCTGGAAATACGCTCTAT.

To note about this clone: Mouse names are used for the genes. CDR3 DNA (partial): TGTGCTAGCAGCCAGGGAAGGGACACAGAAGTCTTC. Translated, it gives CASSQGRDTEVF. The full CDR3 reads CASSQGRDTEVFF. The chain employs TRBV29 and TRBJ1-1; possibly TRBD1 for D (5 bases). The observed sequence ends 1 residue before the CDR3 terminus, with the missing tail filled in from the germline J gene. CDR3 length: 13 amino acids. Trimming left V 6 bases short and J 3 bases short, with 11 bases between. Germline V gene lookup returns CDR1 MSHET and CDR2 SYDVDS.

This clone has a handful of counts. Mouse gene names apply. The sequenced fragment ends 1 residue before the CDR3 boundary, so the rest is inferred from the germline J gene. The chain couples TRBV29 to TRBJ1-5, with D uncertain. There are 11 residues in the CDR3. Germline-derived CDR1 and CDR2 are MSHET and SYDVDS. V lost 6 bases to trimming and J lost 7 bases, with 7 bases between them. The CDR3 bases that were read are TGTGCTAGCAGCCCACAACAGGCTCCGCTT. It specifies CASSPQQAPL. The entire CDR3 sequence reads CASSPQQAPLF. Full variable domain (outside the CDR3, taken from reference TRBV29 and TRBJ1-5): DMKVTQMPRYLIKRMGENVLLECGQDMSHETMYWYRQDPGLGLQLIYISYDVDSNSEGDIPKGYRVSRKKREHFSLILDSAKTNQTSVYFCASSPQQAPLFGEGTRLSVL.

Points on this clone: Gene names are the mouse ones. The read is 1 residue too short to cover the CDR3 end, so that end is filled in from the germline J gene. V and J are TRBV2 and TRBJ1-3, with 10 bases matching TRBD1. In germline, CDR1 is LGHNA, CDR2 YSYQKL. Trimming took 0 bases from V and 2 from J; bases not matched to a gene: 1. The CDR3 loop spans 16 amino acids. CDR3 amino acids: CASSQDGQGAGNTLYF. CDR3 DNA, as far as it was read: TGTGCCAGCAGCCAAGATGGACAGGGGGCTGGAAATACGCTCTAT.

In the case of this clone: Genes and germline come from the mouse. The CDR3 goes on 1 residue after the read ends, and that part is filled in from the germline J gene. This chain links TRBV13-1 with TRBJ1-1; tentatively, D is TRBD1 (6 bases). V lost 5 bases to trimming and J lost 7 bases, with 12 bases between them. Germline-derived CDR1 and CDR2 are NSHNY and SYGAGN. CDR3 length: 12 residues. This CDR3 reads CASRRGGREVFF. The CDR3 DNA, read in part, is TGTGCCAGCAGGAGGGGGGGCCGAGAAGTCTTC.

On this clone: Mouse gene names apply. CDR3 DNA, as far as it was read: TGTGCCAGCTCTCTCGATCTGGGGGGGGACACCCAGTAC. Residues: CASSLDLGGDTQY. The full CDR3 is CASSLDLGGDTQYF. This rearrangement joins TRBV12-1 to TRBJ2-5; 9 bases are shared with TRBD2. Read data end 1 residue before the CDR3 end; the end is taken from the germline J gene. The germline gives CDR1 SGHSN, CDR2 HYEKVE. V lost 0 bases to trimming and J lost 6 bases; unmatched junction nucleotides: 3. The CDR3 has 14 amino acids.

A remark on this clone: Gene names are the mouse ones. Read sequence stops 1 residue before the CDR3 end, and the germline J gene provides the missing end. The V and J genes are TRBV4 and TRBJ2-3; D gene unclear. There are 12 residues in the CDR3. Trimming shortened V by 4 bases and J by 0 bases, and 2 bases separated the two germline ends. The germline CDR1 and CDR2 sequences are LGHDT and YNNKQL (reference sequence). The CDR3: CASSFSAETLYF. The sequenced CDR3 bases are TGTGCCAGCAGCTTTAGTGCAGAAACGCTGTAT.

This clone rates as hyperexpanded. Gene names are the mouse ones. The read ends 1 residue early relative to the CDR3; the germline J gene fills the gap. This specimen includes other DNA sequences encoding the same CDR3. The J gene is TRBJ2-7, the V gene TRBV26, with 10 bases identical to TRBD1. The CDR3 is 14 amino acids. Germline CDR1 reads KGHPV; CDR2 reads FQNQEV (reference sequence). The trim removed 4 bases at V and 2 bases at J, leaving 2 bases unmatched. The CDR3: CASSPGTGAYEQYF. The CDR3 bases that were read are TGTGCCAGCAGTCCCGGGACAGGGGCCTATGAACAGTAC. The full variable domain, with the rest looked up from reference TRBV26 and TRBJ2-7, is NSKVIQTPRYLVKGQGQKAKMRCIPEKGHPVVFWYQQNKNNEFKFLINFQNQEVLQQIDMTEKRFSAECPSNSPCSLEIQSSEAGDSALYLCASSPGTGAYEQYFGPGTRLTVL.

Concerning this clone itself: Gene names follow the mouse nomenclature. With the read ending 1 residue before the CDR3 end, the germline J gene is used to fill in that end. The chain carries TRBV13-2 and TRBJ2-1; 9 nucleotides match TRBD2. Unmatched junction bases numbered 6, after V lost 5 bases and J lost 6 bases. Germline loops: CDR1 NNHNN, CDR2 SYGAGS (reference sequence). The CDR3 contains 14 residues. Incomplete CDR3 DNA: TGTGCCAGCGGGGGGACTGGGAGGGGTGCTGAGCAGTTC. This encodes CASGGTGRGAEQF. The complete CDR3 protein is CASGGTGRGAEQFF.